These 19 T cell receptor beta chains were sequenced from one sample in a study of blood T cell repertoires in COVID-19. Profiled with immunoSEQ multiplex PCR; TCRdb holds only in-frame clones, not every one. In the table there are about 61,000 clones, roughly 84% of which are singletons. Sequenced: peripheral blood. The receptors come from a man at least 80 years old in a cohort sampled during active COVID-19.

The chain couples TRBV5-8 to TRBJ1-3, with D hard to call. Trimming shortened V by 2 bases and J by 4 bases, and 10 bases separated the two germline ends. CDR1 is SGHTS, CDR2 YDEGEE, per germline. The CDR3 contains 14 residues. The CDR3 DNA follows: TGTGCCAGCAGCTTACGGGTACCCGGAAACACCATATATTTT. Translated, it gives CASSLRVPGNTIYF.

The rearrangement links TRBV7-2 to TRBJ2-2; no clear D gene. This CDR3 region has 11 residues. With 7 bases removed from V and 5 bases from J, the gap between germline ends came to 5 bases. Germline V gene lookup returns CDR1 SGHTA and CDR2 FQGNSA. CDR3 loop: CASTPTGELFF. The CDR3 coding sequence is TGTGCCAGCACCCCTACCGGGGAGCTGTTTTTT.

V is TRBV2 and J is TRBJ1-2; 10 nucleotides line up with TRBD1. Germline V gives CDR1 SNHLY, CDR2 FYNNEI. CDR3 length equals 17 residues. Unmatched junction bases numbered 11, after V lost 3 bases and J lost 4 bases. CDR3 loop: CASSDPDRGGSVYGYTF. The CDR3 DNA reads TGTGCCAGCAGTGATCCGGACAGGGGGGGCTCAGTCTATGGCTACACCTTC.

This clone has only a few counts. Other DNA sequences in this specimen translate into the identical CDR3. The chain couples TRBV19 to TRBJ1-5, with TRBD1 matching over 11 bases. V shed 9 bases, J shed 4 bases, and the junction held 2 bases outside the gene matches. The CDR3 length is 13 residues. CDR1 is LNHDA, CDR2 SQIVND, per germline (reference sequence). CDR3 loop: CASRDRGNQPQHF. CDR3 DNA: TGTGCCAGCAGGGACAGGGGGAATCAGCCCCAGCATTTT.

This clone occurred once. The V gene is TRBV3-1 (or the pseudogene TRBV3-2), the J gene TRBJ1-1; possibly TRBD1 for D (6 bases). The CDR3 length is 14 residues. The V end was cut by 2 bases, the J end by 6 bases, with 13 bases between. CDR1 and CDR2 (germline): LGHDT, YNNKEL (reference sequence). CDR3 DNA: TGTGCCAGCAGCCAATTGCAGGGGCTATCTGAAGCTTTCTTT. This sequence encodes CASSQLQGLSEAFF.

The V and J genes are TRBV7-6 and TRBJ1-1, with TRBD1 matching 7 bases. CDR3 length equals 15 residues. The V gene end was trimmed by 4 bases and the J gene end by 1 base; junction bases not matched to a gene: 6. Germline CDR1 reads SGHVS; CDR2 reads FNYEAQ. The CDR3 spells CASSSPGQTNTEAFF. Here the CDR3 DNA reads TGTGCCAGCAGCTCGCCGGGACAGACGAACACTGAAGCTTTCTTT. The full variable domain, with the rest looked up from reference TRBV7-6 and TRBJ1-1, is GAGVSQSPRYKVTKRGQDVALRCDPISGHVSLYWYRQALGQGPEFLTYFNYEAQQDKSGLPNDRFSAERPEGSISTLTIQRTEQRDSAMYRCASSSPGQTNTEAFFGQGTRLTVV.

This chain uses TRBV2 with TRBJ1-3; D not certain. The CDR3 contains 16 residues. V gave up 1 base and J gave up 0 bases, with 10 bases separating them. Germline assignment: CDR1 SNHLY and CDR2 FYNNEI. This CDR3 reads CASSEGQRSSGNTIYF. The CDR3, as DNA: TGTGCCAGCAGTGAAGGCCAGCGAAGCTCTGGAAACACCATATATTTT. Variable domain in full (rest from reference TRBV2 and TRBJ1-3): EPEVTQTPSHQVTQMGQEVILRCVPISNHLYFYWYRQILGQKVEFLVSFYNNEISEKSEIFDDQFSVERPDGSNFTLKIRSTKLEDSAMYFCASSEGQRSSGNTIYFGEGSWLTVV.

CDR3 sequence reads: CASSRETSGVTGELFF. CDR3 in DNA: TGTGCCAGCAGCCGGGAAACTAGCGGGGTAACCGGGGAGCTGTTTTTT. The chain links TRBV4-2 to TRBJ2-2, with 10 bases lining up with TRBD2. From germline, CDR1 is LGHNA and CDR2 YNFKEQ. The CDR3 has 16 residues. Trimming took 4 bases from V and 5 from J; bases not matched to a gene: 7.

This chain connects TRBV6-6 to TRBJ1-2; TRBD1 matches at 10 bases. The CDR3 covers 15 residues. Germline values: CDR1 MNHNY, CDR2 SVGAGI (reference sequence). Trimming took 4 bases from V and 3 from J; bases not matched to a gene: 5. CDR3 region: CASSSRGTGDYGYTF. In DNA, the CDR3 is TGTGCCAGCAGTTCTCGTGGGACAGGGGACTATGGCTACACCTTC.

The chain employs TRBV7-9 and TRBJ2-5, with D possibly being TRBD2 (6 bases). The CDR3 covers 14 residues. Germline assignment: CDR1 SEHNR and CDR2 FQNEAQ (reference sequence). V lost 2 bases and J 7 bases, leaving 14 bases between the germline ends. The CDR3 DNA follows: TGTGCCAGCAGCTTATTGGGGGGTCCGGGGACCCAGTACTTC. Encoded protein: CASSLLGGPGTQYF.

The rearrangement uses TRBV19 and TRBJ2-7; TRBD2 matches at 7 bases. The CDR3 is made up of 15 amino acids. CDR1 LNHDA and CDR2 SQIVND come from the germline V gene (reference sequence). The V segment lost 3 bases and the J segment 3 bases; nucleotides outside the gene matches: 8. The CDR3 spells CASSISGGGFYEQYF. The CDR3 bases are TGTGCCAGTAGTATTTCGGGCGGGGGATTCTACGAGCAGTACTTC.

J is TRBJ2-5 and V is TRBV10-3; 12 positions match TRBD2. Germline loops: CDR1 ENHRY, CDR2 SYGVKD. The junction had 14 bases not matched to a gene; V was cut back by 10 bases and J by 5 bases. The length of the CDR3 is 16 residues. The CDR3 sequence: CATARASGGAGETQYF. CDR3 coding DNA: TGTGCCACCGCGAGGGCTAGCGGGGGGGCAGGGGAGACCCAGTACTTC.

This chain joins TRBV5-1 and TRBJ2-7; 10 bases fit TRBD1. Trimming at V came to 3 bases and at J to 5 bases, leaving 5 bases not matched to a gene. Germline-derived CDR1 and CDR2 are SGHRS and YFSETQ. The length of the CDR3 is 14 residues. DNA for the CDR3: TGCGCCAGCAGCTCCCGGGACAGGGGCCACGAGCAGTACTTC. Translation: CASSSRDRGHEQYF.

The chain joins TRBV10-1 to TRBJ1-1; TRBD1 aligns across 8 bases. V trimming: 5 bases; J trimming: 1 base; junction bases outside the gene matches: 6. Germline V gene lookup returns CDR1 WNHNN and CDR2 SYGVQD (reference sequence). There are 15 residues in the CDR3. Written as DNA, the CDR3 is TGCGCCAGCAGTAATGACAGGGGCTGGAACACTGAAGCTTTCTTT. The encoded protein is CASSNDRGWNTEAFF.

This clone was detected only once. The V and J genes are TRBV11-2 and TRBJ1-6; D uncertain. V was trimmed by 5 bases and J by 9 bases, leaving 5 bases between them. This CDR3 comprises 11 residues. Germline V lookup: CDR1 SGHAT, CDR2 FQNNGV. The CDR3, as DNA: TGTGCCAGCAGCCCCGGTTCACCCCTCCACTTT. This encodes CASSPGSPLHF.

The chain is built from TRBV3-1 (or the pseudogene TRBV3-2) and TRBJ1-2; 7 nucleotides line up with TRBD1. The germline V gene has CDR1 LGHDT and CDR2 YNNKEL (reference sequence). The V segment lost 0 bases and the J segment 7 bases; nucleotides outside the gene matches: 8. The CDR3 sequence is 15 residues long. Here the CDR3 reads CASSQDVGGAGGYTF. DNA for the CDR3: TGTGCCAGCAGCCAAGATGTAGGGGGCGCGGGTGGCTACACCTTC.

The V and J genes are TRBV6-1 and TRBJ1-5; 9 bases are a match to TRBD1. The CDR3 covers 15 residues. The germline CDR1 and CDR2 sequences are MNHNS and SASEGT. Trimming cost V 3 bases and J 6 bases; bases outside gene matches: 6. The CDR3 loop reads CASSDSGQGVQPQHF. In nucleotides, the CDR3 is TGTGCCAGCAGTGATTCGGGACAGGGCGTTCAGCCCCAGCATTTT.

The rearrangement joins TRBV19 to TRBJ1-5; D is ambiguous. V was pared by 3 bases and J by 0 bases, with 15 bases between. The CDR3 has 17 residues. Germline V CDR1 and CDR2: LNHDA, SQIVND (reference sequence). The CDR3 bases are TGTGCCAGTAGTATGGGTCAGCGCGCCTATAGCAATCAGCCCCAGCATTTT. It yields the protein CASSMGQRAYSNQPQHF.

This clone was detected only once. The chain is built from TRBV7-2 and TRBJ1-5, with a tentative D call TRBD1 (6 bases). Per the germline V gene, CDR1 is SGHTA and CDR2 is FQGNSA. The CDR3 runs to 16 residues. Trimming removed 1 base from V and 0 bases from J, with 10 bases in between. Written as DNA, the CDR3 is TGTGCCAGCAGCTTAGTTCCAGGGGATAGCAATCAGCCCCAGCATTTT. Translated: CASSLVPGDSNQPQHF.